The 30 T cell receptor beta chains presented below share a single source sample, sequenced in a study of vaccination and CD4 T cells after COVID-19. Treatment: 10-day PBMC culture with coronavirus spike peptide pools or control peptides (ViraFEST assay). The unexposed donor gave CD4+ T cells before the COVID-19 pandemic (2011-2018). The Oncomine TCR Beta short-read assay generated sequence data from the DNA of cultured CD4+ T cells. In this case, cultured CD4+ T cells provided the extracted genomic DNA. MiXCR, applied by TCRdb to the PCR reads, yields one record per CDR3 protein. There are about 9,400 distinct CDR3 sequences in the sample; under 40% occur only once, and 20% to 25% lies in the top ten. These receptors have no identified antigens. What was sequenced was CD4+ T cells from blood, cultured in vitro. The receptors were sampled from a human donor in good health.

The chain carries TRBV10-3 and TRBJ2-1, with unresolved D. The CDR3 spans 12 residues. Germline-derived CDR1 and CDR2 are ENHRY and SYGVKD. V lost 5 bases and J lost 10, with 12 bases in between. CDR3 residues: CAISSSQGEQFF. CDR3 coding DNA: TGTGCCATCAGTAGTAGCCAAGGGGAGCAGTTCTTC.

V usage is TRBV7-3 and J usage is TRBJ2-3; the match to TRBD1 covers 7 bases. The V gene end was trimmed by 7 bases and the J gene end by 1 base; junction bases not matched to a gene: 5. From germline, CDR1 is SGHTA and CDR2 FQGTGA. This CDR3 is built from 14 residues. The CDR3 DNA reads as TGTGCCAGCAAACCCGGGACAGGCACAGATACGCAGTATTTT. It is translated as CASKPGTGTDTQYF.

The chain links TRBV5-4 to TRBJ2-1; tentatively, D is TRBD2 (5 bases). The CDR3 loop spans 14 amino acids. V was trimmed by 0 bases and J by 10 bases, leaving 14 bases between them. Per the germline V gene, CDR1 is SGHNT and CDR2 is YYREEE (reference sequence). CDR3 residues: CASSLAGGRREQFF. The CDR3, as DNA: TGTGCCAGCAGCTTGGCCGGAGGCAGACGGGAGCAGTTCTTC.

V gene TRBV28 combines with J gene TRBJ2-7; weak D call: TRBD2 (5 bases). The CDR3 loop spans 12 amino acids. Germline V lookup: CDR1 MDHEN, CDR2 SYDVKM. The V end lost 8 bases, the J end lost 6 bases, and 14 bases lay between the germline ends. CDR3 coding DNA: TGTGCCAGCGTGCGGGTTTTCGGCGAGCAGTACTTC. Translating it yields CASVRVFGEQYF.

This rearrangement joins TRBV15 to TRBJ2-3, with TRBD1 as a possible D gene (6 bases). CDR1 and CDR2 from the germline V gene are LNHNV and YYDKDF (reference sequence). V gave up 3 bases and J gave up 5 bases, with 12 bases separating them. This CDR3 comprises 14 residues. The CDR3: CATSSSARGDTQYF. In DNA form, the CDR3 reads TGTGCCACCAGCAGCTCCGCCAGGGGAGATACGCAGTATTTT.

This chain links TRBV11-2 with TRBJ2-1, with D perhaps TRBD1 (5 bases). Germline CDR1 is SGHAT and CDR2 is FQNNGV. The CDR3 length is 14 residues. The V end was cut by 2 bases, the J end by 6 bases, with 11 bases between. The CDR3 bases are TGTGCCAGCAGCTTACAGGGTTTTTTCAATGAGCAGTTCTTC. Protein product: CASSLQGFFNEQFF.

V is TRBV7-3 and J is TRBJ2-3; 11 nucleotides align to TRBD2. CDR3 size: 16 residues. J was trimmed by 2 bases and V by 5 bases; bases with no gene match: 6. Germline-derived CDR1 and CDR2 are SGHTA and FQGTGA. This CDR3 is CASSPGTSGYTDTQYF. CDR3 coding DNA: TGTGCCAGCAGCCCAGGGACTAGCGGTTACACAGATACGCAGTATTTT.

This clonotype was found a few times. J is TRBJ2-1 and V is TRBV7-8; TRBD1 aligns across 7 bases. After removal of 1 base from V and 3 bases from J, the junction contained 3 bases not matched to a gene. The CDR3 is 15 residues long. Germline V gene lookup returns CDR1 SGHVS and CDR2 FQNEAQ. DNA of the CDR3: TGTGCCAGCAGCTTAGTAGGGGGCATCTACAATGAGCAGTTCTTC. Protein sequence: CASSLVGGIYNEQFF. Full variable domain (missing parts from reference TRBV7-8 and TRBJ2-1): GAGVSQSPRYKVAKRGQDVALRCDPISGHVSLFWYQQALGQGPEFLTYFQNEAQLDKSGLPSDRFFAERPEGSVSTLKIQRTQQEDSAVYLCASSLVGGIYNEQFFGPGTRLTVL.

This clonotype was counted a few times. The chain has TRBV27 and TRBJ1-1; no clear D gene. There are 13 residues in the CDR3. The germline gives CDR1 MNHEY, CDR2 SMNVEV (reference sequence). With 5 bases removed from V and 0 bases from J, the gap between germline ends came to 7 bases. The CDR3 DNA reads TGTGCCAGCAGTGTCTCCGTGAACACTGAAGCTTTCTTT. This sequence encodes CASSVSVNTEAFF.

The CDR3 is CASSFTVEETQYF. CDR3 coding DNA: TGTGCCAGCAGCTTTACCGTAGAGGAGACCCAGTACTTC. The V gene is TRBV7-9, the J gene TRBJ2-5; no reliable D call. CDR3 length: 13 amino acids. Per the germline V gene, CDR1 is SEHNR and CDR2 is FQNEAQ (reference sequence). Trimming took 3 bases from V and 5 from J, leaving 10 bases between them.

J is TRBJ2-7 and V is TRBV7-2; D is perhaps TRBD2 (5 bases). This CDR3 comprises 14 residues. Deletions cut 2 bases from V and 7 bases from J, with 15 bases between. Germline-derived CDR1 and CDR2 are SGHTA and FQGNSA. CDR3: CASSLNSGLMEQYF. For the CDR3, the DNA is TGTGCCAGCAGCTTAAATTCAGGACTGATGGAGCAGTACTTC.

The genes are TRBV30 and TRBJ2-7; the match to TRBD1 covers 9 bases. After removal of 4 bases from V and 0 bases from J, the junction contained 16 bases not matched to a gene. This CDR3 comprises 18 residues. The V gene's germline CDR1 is GTSNPN and CDR2 SVGIG (reference sequence). The CDR3 is CAWNVGTGLKESSYEQYF. CDR3 coding DNA: TGTGCCTGGAACGTCGGGACAGGGCTGAAAGAAAGCTCCTACGAGCAGTACTTC.

The chain joins TRBV7-9 to TRBJ2-3; D is perhaps TRBD1 or TRBD2 (5 bases each). Germline V gene sequence: CDR1 SEHNR, CDR2 FQNEAQ (reference sequence). Trimming shortened V by 0 bases and J by 2 bases, and 15 bases separated the two germline ends. CDR3 size: 17 residues. CDR3 in amino acids: CASSLAPVGPATDTQYF. The CDR3 bases are TGTGCCAGCAGCTTAGCCCCGGTGGGACCCGCCACAGATACGCAGTATTTT.

The chain couples TRBV6-1 to TRBJ2-5; possibly TRBD2 for D (6 bases). V shed 5 bases and J shed 3 bases, with 10 bases lying between them. Germline V CDR1 and CDR2: MNHNS, SASEGT. The CDR3 extends over 13 amino acids. The CDR3 region is CASSPPGEETQYF. Written as DNA, the CDR3 is TGTGCCAGCAGTCCCCCGGGGGAAGAGACCCAGTACTTC.

This clonotype was counted a few times. The chain uses TRBV7-9 and TRBJ2-3, with D uncertain. Deletions cut 3 bases from V and 5 bases from J, with 12 bases between. The CDR3 runs to 14 residues. Germline V gene data show CDR1 as SEHNR and CDR2 as FQNEAQ (reference sequence). The chain's CDR3 is CASSFAAIGDTQYF. The DNA for the CDR3 is TGTGCCAGCAGCTTTGCAGCGATTGGAGATACGCAGTATTTT.

The V gene is TRBV6-1, the J gene TRBJ1-6; no firm D call. Germline assignment: CDR1 MNHNS and CDR2 SASEGT. The V and J ends lost 6 bases and 8 bases respectively, with 11 bases between them. The CDR3 extends over 13 amino acids. The CDR3 DNA follows: TGTGCCAGCAGGGAGACCGCCGATTCACCCCTCCACTTT. It encodes CASRETADSPLHF.

The V call is TRBV18, the J call TRBJ2-5; the match to TRBD1 covers 10 bases. V gave up 3 bases and J gave up 3 bases; unmatched junction bases: 4. The length of the CDR3 is 15 residues. Germline V gene sequence: CDR1 KGHSH, CDR2 LQKENI. CDR3 sequence (DNA): TGTGCCAGCTCACCTCCGGGACAGGGGAAAGAGACCCAGTACTTC. This encodes CASSPPGQGKETQYF.

V and J are TRBV7-2 and TRBJ2-7; D may be TRBD1 or TRBD2 (6 bases each). V was pared by 4 bases and J by 5 bases, with 21 bases between. The CDR3 loop spans 16 amino acids. The germline CDR1 and CDR2 sequences are SGHTA and FQGNSA. Here the CDR3 DNA reads TGTGCCAGCAGCTCACTAGAGGGGGGCAGGGGCCACGAGCAGTACTTC. Its translation is CASSSLEGGRGHEQYF.

This rearrangement joins TRBV11-1 to TRBJ2-7; D call uncertain. Looked up from germline, CDR1 is SGHAT and CDR2 is FQDESV (reference sequence). The CDR3 extends over 11 amino acids. Trimming removed 5 bases at V and 10 bases at J, with 12 bases between. This chain's CDR3 is CASSRDGPQYF. The CDR3 DNA reads TGTGCCAGCAGCCGCGACGGTCCCCAGTACTTC.

Relative to its sample, this clonotype is medium-sized. CDR3 in DNA: TGCAGTGCTAGAGATTGGGGGTCTGGACTCGCTAACTATGGCTACACCTTC. Protein: CSARDWGSGLANYGYTF. The genes are TRBV20-1 and TRBJ1-2; perhaps TRBD1 as D (5 bases). The germline gives CDR1 DFQATT, CDR2 SNEGSKA (reference sequence). The CDR3 loop spans 17 amino acids. The V end lost 0 bases, the J end lost 0 bases, and 17 bases lay between the germline ends.

The rearrangement joins TRBV4-3 to TRBJ2-1; D is ambiguous. This CDR3 is built from 14 residues. V was shortened by 0 bases and J by 10 bases, with 13 bases between the two germline ends. CDR1 LGHNA and CDR2 YSLEER come from the germline V gene. The CDR3 DNA reads TGCGCCAGCAGCCAAGATTTTGAGTCTTTGGAGCAGTTCTTC. Its translation: CASSQDFESLEQFF.

Sample share makes this clonotype medium-sized. The chain combines TRBV28 with TRBJ1-2; 7 nucleotides line up with TRBD1. The V and J ends lost 6 bases and 2 bases, in that order; junction bases with no gene match: 6. This CDR3 region has 14 residues. Germline V CDR1 and CDR2: MDHEN, SYDVKM. In nucleotides, the CDR3 is TGTGCCAGCAGAAAACAGGGGAGAAACTATGGCTACACCTTC. Translating it yields CASRKQGRNYGYTF.

This clonotype came up a few times. The V gene is TRBV7-9, the J gene TRBJ2-3; unclear D gene. The CDR3 sequence is 16 residues long. Trimming left V 5 bases short and J 1 base short, with 16 bases between. Germline CDR1 is SEHNR and CDR2 is FQNEAQ (reference sequence). The CDR3 sequence: CASSPSPSTGTDTQYF. CDR3 DNA: TGTGCCAGCAGCCCGAGCCCCTCCACAGGCACAGATACGCAGTATTTT. Supplemented by reference TRBV7-9 and TRBJ2-3, the full variable domain reads DTGVSQNPRHKITKRGQNVTFRCDPISEHNRLYWYRQTLGQGPEFLTYFQNEAQLEKSRLLSDRFSAERPKGSFSTLEIQRTEQGDSAMYLCASSPSPSTGTDTQYFGPGTRLTVL.

The chain uses TRBV19 and TRBJ2-7; 9 bases match TRBD1. This CDR3 contains 16 residues. J lost 6 bases, V lost 2 bases, and 11 bases had no gene match. CDR1 is LNHDA, CDR2 SQIVND, per germline (reference sequence). The CDR3 DNA is TGTGCCAGTAGTATACCGACGGGACAGGGAACCGGCGAGCAGTACTTC. Protein: CASSIPTGQGTGEQYF.

V gene TRBV19 combines with J gene TRBJ1-5, with D unresolved. The CDR3 covers 13 residues. Trimming removed 6 bases at V and 7 bases at J, with 13 bases between. Germline lookup yields CDR1 LNHDA and CDR2 SQIVND (reference sequence). CDR3 coding DNA: TGTGCCAGTAGCCAATTTTGGACCCAGCCCCAGCATTTT. It translates to CASSQFWTQPQHF.

There are a few counts of this clonotype. The gene calls are TRBV6-4 and TRBJ2-6, with D perhaps matching TRBD1 (6 bases). The CDR3 extends over 16 amino acids. The germline gives CDR1 MRHNA, CDR2 SNTAGT. Trimming removed 2 bases at V and 0 bases at J, with 8 bases between. Written as DNA, the CDR3 is TGTGCCAGCAGTGACGGGGGCTTCTCTGGGGCCAACGTCCTGACTTTC. Protein product: CASSDGGFSGANVLTF.

This clonotype showed up just a few times. The rearrangement joins TRBV6-5 to TRBJ2-5; perhaps TRBD2 as D (5 bases). V was trimmed by 0 bases and J by 2 bases, leaving 7 bases between them. CDR1 MNHEY and CDR2 SVGAGI come from the germline V gene. This CDR3 contains 14 residues. The CDR3: CASSYSPGQETQYF. The CDR3 nucleotides are TGTGCCAGCAGTTACTCTCCGGGGCAAGAGACCCAGTACTTC.

The chain employs TRBV6-5 and TRBJ2-4, with TRBD2 identical over 11 bases. Trimming at V came to 3 bases and at J to 6 bases, leaving 4 bases not matched to a gene. This CDR3 is built from 15 residues. CDR1 is MNHEY, CDR2 SVGAGI, per germline. The chain's CDR3 is CASSYTGTSGNIQYF. As DNA, the CDR3 is TGTGCCAGCAGTTATACCGGGACTAGCGGAAACATTCAGTACTTC.

The rearrangement uses TRBV6-4 and TRBJ2-6; no firm D call. Trimming took 4 bases from V and 0 from J, leaving 4 bases between them. CDR1 and CDR2 (germline): MRHNA, SNTAGT. The CDR3 has 14 amino acids. The CDR3 nucleotides are TGTGCCAGCAGTGCCAGCTCTGGGGCCAACGTCCTGACTTTC. Translating gives CASSASSGANVLTF.

Only a few counts were recorded for this clonotype. The V and J genes are TRBV10-3 and TRBJ2-2; 12 bases line up with TRBD2. With V trimmed by 5 bases and J by 5 bases, 6 bases remained unmatched. Germline V gene lookup returns CDR1 ENHRY and CDR2 SYGVKD. This CDR3 spans 16 amino acids. The CDR3: CAISQWTSGITGELFF. CDR3 sequence (DNA): TGTGCCATCAGTCAGTGGACTAGCGGGATAACCGGGGAGCTGTTTTTT.